This T cell receptor beta chain comes out of a study of immune reconstitution after stem cell transplant in scleroderma. This clonotype was counted between two and nine times. TCRdb reprocessed the RT-PCR reads with MiXCR, giving one entry per CDR3 protein. This table has 5,000 to 6,500 distinct CDR3 sequences, approximately 8.2% appearing once. The ends were cut back, 5 bases at V and 3 bases at J, with 15 bases in the middle. From germline, CDR1 is SGHVS and CDR2 FNYEAQ. The CDR3 is made up of 15 amino acids. This TCR came from a male donor with systemic sclerosis. This specimen was acquired before or after autologous hematopoietic stem cell transplantation (not recorded which). J is TRBJ2-3 and V is TRBV7-6, with D possibly matching TRBD1 (6 bases). CDR3 loop: CASSLTGLLTDTQYF. CDR3 bases: TGTGCCAGCAGCCTTACAGGGTTGTTAACAGATACGCAGTATTTT.